The sequence of this T cell receptor (beta chain) was determined in a study of blood T cells in healthy people across ages. Primed by a sample-barcoded 5' primer and a J-beta primer mix, a second PCR proceeded for about 6 to 12 cycles. TCRdb reprocessed the 5' RACE reads via MiXCR and lists one record per CDR3 protein. The profile shows 850,000 to 1,100,000 distinct CDR3 sequences, roughly two fifths of them singletons. In germline, CDR1 is SGHDT, CDR2 YYEEEE. This CDR3 comprises 16 residues. V trimming: 6 bases; J trimming: 5 bases; junction bases outside the gene matches: 13. The chain recombines TRBV5-6 with TRBJ1-4; 7 bases are a match to TRBD1. The sequenced sample was blood. The clonotype comes from a man aged 18-30 years in good health. For the CDR3, the DNA is TGTGCCAGCACCACCACCGGACAGGCGGAAAATGAAAAACTGTTTTTT. Protein: CASTTTGQAENEKLFF.